The clone carrying this T cell receptor beta chain was recorded at least ten times. Its antigen is still unknown. These data originate in a study of blood T cells in healthy people across ages. It was with a sample-barcoded 5' primer and a J-beta primer mix that a second PCR of roughly 7 to 11 cycles was run. TCRdb independently ran MiXCR on the 5' RACE reads; one entry per CDR3 protein. The data hold roughly 640,000 distinct CDR3 sequences, with about 30% observed a single time. V lost 5 bases to trimming and J lost 2 bases, with 9 bases between them. The CDR3 has 14 amino acids. General study results and limits: Diversity figures derived from one million T cells were judged to underestimate the true value.

The specimen sequenced was blood. The receptor was derived from a woman of 80 years or more in good health. J is TRBJ2-2 and V is TRBV12-3 or TRBV12-4; D possibly corresponds to TRBD1 (5 bases). The CDR3 region has the DNA TGTGCCAGCAGTCCCAGGACAAACACCGGGGAGCTGTTTTTT. Its protein product is CASSPRTNTGELFF.